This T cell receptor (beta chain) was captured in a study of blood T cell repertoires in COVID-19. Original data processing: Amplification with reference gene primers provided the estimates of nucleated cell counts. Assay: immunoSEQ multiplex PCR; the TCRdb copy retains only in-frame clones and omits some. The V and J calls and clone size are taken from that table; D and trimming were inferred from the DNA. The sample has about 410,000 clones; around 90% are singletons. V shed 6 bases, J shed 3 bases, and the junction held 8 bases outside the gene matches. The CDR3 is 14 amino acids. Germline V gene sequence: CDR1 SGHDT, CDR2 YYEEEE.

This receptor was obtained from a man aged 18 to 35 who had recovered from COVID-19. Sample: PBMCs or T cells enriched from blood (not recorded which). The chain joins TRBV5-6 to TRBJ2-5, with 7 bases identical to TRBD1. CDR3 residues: CASTAQGQEETQYF. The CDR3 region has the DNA TGTGCCAGCACCGCTCAAGGACAGGAAGAGACCCAGTACTTC.